This T cell receptor beta chain was found in a study of T-cell reconstitution after alpha-beta-depleted transplantation in children. This clonotype occurred many times. Its antigen remains unidentified. Preparation of the TCRbeta library was carried out with unique molecular identifiers. TCRdb re-called the PCR reads through MiXCR, storing one row per CDR3 protein. The sample lists 200,000 to 250,000 distinct CDR3 sequences; around 7.8% were seen once. Points from the study as a whole: Expanded graft clones numbering several hundred reportedly gave rise to alpha-beta T cells about two months after transplant.

The trim removed 3 bases at V and 7 bases at J, leaving 9 bases unmatched. The CDR3 spans 15 residues. Germline CDR1 and CDR2: SGDLS and YYNGEE. The source is a male patient younger than 18 who had a stem cell transplant for acute lymphoblastic leukemia, so the T cells may come from the graft donor. The V and J genes are TRBV9 and TRBJ2-2; the match to TRBD1 covers 7 bases. Sequencing used PBMCs, mostly from graft donor cells, obtained 180 days after TCRalphabeta/CD19-depleted stem cell transplant. CDR3 residues: CASSGPTGWFGELFF. CDR3 DNA sequence: TGTGCCAGCAGCGGACCGACAGGGTGGTTCGGGGAGCTGTTTTTT.